This TCR beta chain originates from a study of shared clonotypes between healthy human individuals. About the study: There were three CD4 naive, three CD4 memory, two CD8 naive and one CD8 memory plates per donor. Study-wide results and limits: Compared with memory subsets, naive subsets generally had larger estimated richness. An anticipated effect of sequencing depth on clonotype sharing among donors was recognized. Rarefaction gave evidence that sorted-subset sequencing remained incomplete despite large depth.

Positive CCR7 selection of CD45RO-negative cells yielded the naive CD8 cells, and terminally differentiated effector memory CD45RA+ cells were excluded. TCRdb's table, derived via immunoSEQ multiplex PCR, lists solely in-frame clones and lacks some. The sample includes about 700,000 clones, about 90% of them seen just once. The CDR3 sequence is 17 residues long. V dropped 4 bases and J dropped 3; count of bases not matched to a gene: 10. Germline-derived CDR1 and CDR2 are LNHNV and YYDKDF (reference sequence). In the case of this clone: Antigen unknown.

The V call is TRBV15, the J call TRBJ2-2, with 8 bases lining up with TRBD2. The TCR was taken from a young man in good health. The sequenced material came from naive CD8+ T cells sorted from blood. In nucleotides, the CDR3 is TGTGCCACCAGCACCCTACGGGGGGGCGGGGACACCGGGGAGCTGTTTTTT. It is translated as CATSTLRGGGDTGELFF.